This TCR beta chain is from a study of T cell responses to AZD1222 COVID-19 vaccine. Study-wide findings and caveats: Seropositivity was recorded at baseline in only a handful of AZD1222 recipients. Reportedly, nearly half the spike-specific TCRs target unmutated variant regions. Spike-specific TCR breadth and depth went up after people got two AZD1222 doses.

Germline loops: CDR1 MNHNY, CDR2 SVGAGI (reference sequence). This CDR3 region has 16 residues. V dropped 2 bases and J dropped 4 bases, with 15 bases sitting between them. Data came from immunoSEQ multiplex PCR; TCRdb stores just in-frame clones and leaves some out. The sample has over 100,000 clones, less than 90% seen once; the top ten hold 2% to 2.5%. Details on this clone: Its specificity is unknown.

The J gene is TRBJ1-3, the V gene TRBV6-6; no firm D call. The sequence was obtained from an adult in good health. The material was peripheral blood, obtained on day 0 of AZD1222 vaccination. The CDR3 coding sequence is TGTGCCAGCAGTTACGATTCCAGGCCCCAAGGAAACACCATATATTTT. As protein: CASSYDSRPQGNTIYF.